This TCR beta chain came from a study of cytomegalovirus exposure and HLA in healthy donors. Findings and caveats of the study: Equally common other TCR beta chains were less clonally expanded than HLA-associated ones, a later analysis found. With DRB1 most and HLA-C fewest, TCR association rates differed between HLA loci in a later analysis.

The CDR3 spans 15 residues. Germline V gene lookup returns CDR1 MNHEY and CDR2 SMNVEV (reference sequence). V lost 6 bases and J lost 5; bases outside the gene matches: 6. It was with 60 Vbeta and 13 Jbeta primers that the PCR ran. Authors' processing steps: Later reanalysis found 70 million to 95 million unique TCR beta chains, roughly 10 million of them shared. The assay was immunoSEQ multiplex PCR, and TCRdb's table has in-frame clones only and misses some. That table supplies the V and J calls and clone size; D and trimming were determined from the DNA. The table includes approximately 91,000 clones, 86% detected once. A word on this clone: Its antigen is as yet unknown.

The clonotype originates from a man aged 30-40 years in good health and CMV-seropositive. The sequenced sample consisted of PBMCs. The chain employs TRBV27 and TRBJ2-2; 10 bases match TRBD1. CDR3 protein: CASSRDRGRTGELFF. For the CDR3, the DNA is TGTGCCAGCAGCCGGGACAGGGGAAGGACCGGGGAGCTGTTTTTT.